This T cell receptor (beta chain) was sequenced during a study of blood T cell repertoires in COVID-19. About the research overall: The analysed material was cDNA or gDNA that came from T cells, B-cell-depleted T cells, or PBMCs.

Original handling: Researchers report that nucleated cell counts were estimated from reference gene primer amplification. Data came from immunoSEQ multiplex PCR; TCRdb stores just in-frame clones and leaves some out. The V and J calls and the clone size are those of that table, but D and trimming were determined from the DNA. The table includes 90,000 to 140,000 clones, around 80% detected once. Germline V gene sequence: CDR1 SGHRS, CDR2 YFSETQ. The length of the CDR3 is 16 residues. V gave up 4 bases and J gave up 1 base; unmatched junction bases: 5. The rearrangement joins TRBV5-1 to TRBJ2-6, with 7 positions matching TRBD1. The sample taken for sequencing was peripheral blood. This TCR derives from a woman over 75 with acute or convalescent COVID-19. In nucleotides, the CDR3 is TGCGCCAGCAGCCCTTTACAGGGGTCTGGGGCCAACGTCCTGACTTTC. Protein product: CASSPLQGSGANVLTF.